This T cell receptor beta chain appears in the sequencing data of a study of blood T cells in healthy people across ages. The CDR3 runs to 13 residues. The V end was cut by 2 bases, the J end by 5 bases, with 8 bases between. Germline-derived CDR1 and CDR2 are SGHVS and FNYEAQ. It was with a sample-barcoded 5' primer and a J-beta primer mix that a second PCR of about 6 to 12 cycles was run. Researchers report that a template-switch adaptor with 12 random nucleotides tagged each cDNA molecule. TCRdb reprocessed the 5' RACE reads via MiXCR and lists one record per CDR3 protein. Among roughly 2 million distinct CDR3 sequences listed, roughly 50% were seen once.

The rearrangement uses TRBV7-6 and TRBJ2-3; D may be TRBD2 (5 bases). Sequencing was carried out using blood. The clonotype originates from a woman in her thirties or forties in good health. In DNA, the CDR3 is TGTGCCAGCAGCTTATCAACTAGAGATACGCAGTATTTT. It translates to CASSLSTRDTQYF.